This T cell receptor beta chain comes out of a study of blood T cell repertoires in COVID-19 (dated by TCRdb to 2018 to 2021). About the study as a whole: Samples from collaborators originated in the United States, Italy and Spain and spanned both the acute and convalescent phases of COVID-19. Subjects who had been exposed to COVID-19, were actively infected with it, or had recovered from it provided the deeply sampled blood TCRbeta repertoires that made up the dataset. Samples were obtained from the ongoing ImmuneRACE study (first 160 participants) and from 1,254 subjects provided by 6 global collaborators. The prospective study material was composed of cDNA or gDNA derived from T cells, B-cell-depleted T cells, or PBMCs. The repertoires were released in a freely available public database meant as a resource for research on the immune response to SARS-CoV-2. A de-identified subject ID, COVID-19 status, age in years and sex were almost always included in the sample metadata. Where available, HLA class I and class II types were obtained from metadata supplied by the sample provider rather than from assay-based typing.

The sample holds a few counts of this clone. It lacks a known antigen. Base qualities are missing; no much larger clone stands one base away. Collaborating institutions collected whole blood in K2EDTA tubes following their own protocols. Collaborator samples were shipped for TCRbeta analysis as frozen whole blood, isolated PBMCs, or DNA extracted from either sample type. Trimming costs V 2 bases and J 14 bases, and their ends lie 12 bases apart. The CDR3 spans 11 residues, from the cysteine through the phenylalanine. Only the CDR3 portion is preserved as DNA: 33 bases, with reading frame beginning at the first base. TCRbeta CDR3 regions were amplified from genomic DNA by means of the immunoSEQ Assay, a bias-controlled multiplex PCR. In the original analysis: The number of nucleated cells in each sample was estimated from the amplification of reference gene primers within the assay. To quantify the absolute abundance of each unique TCRbeta CDR3 rearrangement, sequence reads were collapsed and filtered. For each sample, productive Simpson clonality was calculated as the square root of Simpson's diversity index over productive rearrangements. Here the immuneACCESS table is served through TCRdb, limited to in-frame sequences with V and J called. Missing clones are a known gap in these copies; in checked studies unresolved V genes cover under half, and the rest lacks a known reason. V, J and clone size derive from that table, while D and trimming were established from the DNA sequence. In all, the sample holds 150,000 to 200,000 clones, and around 86% of those were seen once. The ten biggest clones cover roughly 9.1% of the sample.

Overall study results and their limits: The quantity of clinical and demographic metadata differed by source and by participant and was supplied without curation.

Sequences were obtained from peripheral blood. This TCR was sampled from a man aged 50-59 years with active or convalescent COVID-19. In this chain, TRBV12-3 or TRBV12-4 is recombined with TRBJ1-2; a confident D gene designation cannot be given. The DNA sequence reads TGTGCCAGCAGTTTATCAGGACCGGGAACCTTC. This codes for CASSLSGPGTF.